This T cell receptor (beta chain) stems from a study of early T cells in non-severe SARS-CoV-2 infection. Judged by abundance, this clonotype is medium-sized (0.01 to 0.1%). V lost 1 base and J 7 bases, leaving 11 bases between the germline ends. This CDR3 has 14 amino acids. CDR1 is SGHVS and CDR2 is FQNEAQ in the germline V gene. In TCRdb, the 5' RACE reads were re-called with MiXCR into one record per CDR3 protein. The profile covers 30,000 to 40,000 distinct CDR3 sequences, with less than 8% appearing a single time and more than 20% taken by the ten largest. This chain joins TRBV7-8 and TRBJ1-3; TRBD1 is a possible D gene (6 bases). The receptor was derived from an adult who was a healthcare worker with PCR-confirmed SARS-CoV-2 infection or an uninfected control (not recorded which). The sequencing used whole blood, collected at baseline. The CDR3 DNA sequence: TGTGCCAGCAGCTTAGAACAGGGTAGCAACACCATATATTTT. Translation gives CASSLEQGSNTIYF.